This T cell receptor (beta chain) was recovered during a study of blood T cells in healthy people across ages. Points from the study as a whole: With donor CMV status unknown, expanded clonotype changes were possibly confounded. Among T cells, TCR beta diversity per million cells dropped roughly linearly as age rose.

The CDR3 is 12 amino acids. Germline assignment: CDR1 MNHNY and CDR2 SVGAGI (reference sequence). V lost 6 bases and J lost 4, with 7 bases in between. The study drew donors from healthy Caucasian individuals in Russia aged roughly 6 to 90. A note on this clonotype: Its antigen remains unidentified.

A second PCR of roughly 7 to 11 cycles used a sample-barcoded 5' primer and a J-beta primer mix. Every sample returned 3 million or more CDR3-containing paired-end reads. One entry per CDR3 protein results from TCRdb running MiXCR on the 5' RACE reads. The sample holds around 790,000 distinct CDR3 sequences; around 45% are singletons and the top ten take roughly a fifth. V is TRBV6-6 and J is TRBJ1-3; D is unresolved. The sequence derives from a man aged 55 to 70 in good health. Material: blood. The CDR3 DNA is TGTGCCAGCAGCGACCCGGGAAACACCATATATTTT. It yields the protein CASSDPGNTIYF.